This section outlines one TCR beta chain sequence together with its context. This receptor's antigen is unknown. No base-level quality is on record; no much larger clone is a single base apart. The source of the sample is a study of blood T cell repertoires in COVID-19 (dated by TCRdb to the early 2020s). About the full investigation: Collaborator samples came from the United States, Italy and Spain and covered acute and convalescent phases of COVID-19. Where available, HLA class I and class II types were obtained from metadata supplied by the sample provider rather than from assay-based typing. The repertoires were made available in a free public database intended to serve as a resource for research on the immune response to SARS-CoV-2. Deeply sampled blood TCRbeta repertoires from subjects exposed to, actively infected with, or recovered from COVID-19 were included in the dataset. Samples came from the ongoing ImmuneRACE study (first 160 participants) plus 1,254 subjects from 6 global collaborators. The sample metadata nearly always contained a de-identified subject ID, COVID-19 status, age in years and sex. The prospective study material was composed of cDNA or gDNA derived from T cells, B-cell-depleted T cells, or PBMCs.

Trimming leaves V shorter by 3 bases and J shorter by 4 bases, with the junction holding 3 bases beyond the gene matches. Via the germline V gene, CDR1 is SGHDT and CDR2 YYEEEE. The cysteine opens and the phenylalanine closes a CDR3 of 13 amino acids. Left in the record is the CDR3 DNA by itself, 39 bases read in frame from the first base. TCRbeta CDR3 regions were amplified from genomic DNA by means of the immunoSEQ Assay, a bias-controlled multiplex PCR. From the authors' description of their analysis: Nucleated cell counts per sample were estimated from amplification of reference gene primers within the assay. Sequence reads were collapsed and filtered to measure the absolute abundance of every unique TCRbeta CDR3 rearrangement. For each sample, productive Simpson clonality was calculated as the square root of Simpson's diversity index across productive rearrangements. TCRdb carries this immuneACCESS record with in-frame sequences only. Its versions omit some clonotypes, under half of them owing to an unresolved V gene in the studies checked, with the rest unexplained. V and J calls and clone size come straight from that table; D and trimming were deduced from the DNA. The sample data list 40,000 to 60,000 clones, and about nine tenths of these were observed just once. Of the sample, around 3% is held by the ten largest clones.

In Seattle, one collaborating source enrolled patients while the infection was active and tracked those patients longitudinally over the course of disease. The collaborating institutions used their own protocols to collect whole blood in K2EDTA tubes. Collaborator samples were shipped for TCRbeta analysis as frozen whole blood, isolated PBMCs, or DNA extracted from either sample type. Paper-wide results and their limitations: How much clinical and demographic metadata was included differed by source and by participant, and the metadata was provided uncurated.

The rearrangement combines TRBV5-6 with TRBJ1-2, with 7 central nucleotides matching TRBD1. The sample taken for sequencing was peripheral blood. The TCR was taken from a woman of 80 years or more with COVID-19, enrolled during active disease. The CDR3 sequence is CASSSDRPYGYTF. The nucleotide sequence reads TGTGCCAGCAGCTCGGACAGGCCCTATGGCTACACCTTC.